This T cell receptor (beta chain) was captured in a study of blood T cell repertoires in COVID-19. This clone appeared a few times. Using immunoSEQ multiplex PCR, the repertoire was profiled, and TCRdb retains in-frame clones only, with some absent. Of tens of thousands of clones listed, about 85% are singletons. The origin of this receptor is a human donor in a cohort sampled during active COVID-19. The sequencing sample was made of peripheral blood.

The CDR3 bases are TGTGCCAGCAGGGGGACAGGGGGCGACGAGCAGTACTTC. It yields the protein CASRGTGGDEQYF. The chain recombines TRBV2 with TRBJ2-7; 12 nucleotides line up with TRBD1. Trimming took 6 bases from V and 5 from J; bases not matched to a gene: 2. This CDR3 has 13 amino acids. Germline V lookup: CDR1 SNHLY, CDR2 FYNNEI.